This TCR beta chain was identified in a study of identifying expanded T cells in peripheral blood. On this clone: The antigen remains unidentified.

V lost 6 bases and J lost 4, with 12 bases in between. Germline loops: CDR1 MNHEY, CDR2 SVGAGI. This CDR3 contains 13 residues. The assay was immunoSEQ multiplex PCR, and TCRdb's table has in-frame clones only and misses some. The table has roughly 100,000 clones, about 91% seen once. Study-level findings and limits: Differentially abundant clones: roughly 1.2 between replicates, approximately 16 at 2 to 3 weeks, 19 to 20 at four.

The sequence was obtained from a person between 18 and 70 years old in good health. Sequences were obtained from blood. The V gene is TRBV6-5, the J gene TRBJ1-1; D is possibly TRBD1 (5 bases). The CDR3 is CASSSPGGTEAFF. The CDR3 coding sequence is TGTGCCAGCAGCTCGCCGGGGGGCACTGAAGCTTTCTTT.